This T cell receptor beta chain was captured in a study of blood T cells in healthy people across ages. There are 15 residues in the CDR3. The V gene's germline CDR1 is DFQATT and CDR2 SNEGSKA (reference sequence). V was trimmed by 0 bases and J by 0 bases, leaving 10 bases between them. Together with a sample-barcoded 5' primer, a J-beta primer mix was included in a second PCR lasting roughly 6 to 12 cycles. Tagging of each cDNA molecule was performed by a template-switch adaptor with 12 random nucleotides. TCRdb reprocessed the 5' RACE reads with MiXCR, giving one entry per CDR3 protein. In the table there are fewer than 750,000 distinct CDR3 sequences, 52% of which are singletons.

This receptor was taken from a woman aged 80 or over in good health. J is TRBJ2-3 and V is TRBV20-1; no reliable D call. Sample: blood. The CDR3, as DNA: TGCAGTGCTAGAGATGCCCGGATTAGCACAGATACGCAGTATTTT. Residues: CSARDARISTDTQYF.